A selection of T cell receptor beta chains follows, all from one sample in a study of blood T cell repertoires in COVID-19. The assay was immunoSEQ multiplex PCR, and TCRdb's table has in-frame clones only and misses some. The sample records about 78,000 clones, around nine tenths being singletons. The sequencing sample was made of peripheral blood. All receptors derive from a woman aged 80 or older with acute or convalescent COVID-19. CDR3s include the opening cysteine and the closing phenylalanine or tryptophan. Each record gives: clone size, D gene, V gene, J gene, CDR3 DNA, CDR3 protein. D genes are given only for firm matches. Size tells how often a clone was seen (once, few, many) or the class of an expanded clone, and some rows leave it out.

>NA|TRBD1|TRBV4-2|TRBJ1-5
TGTGCCAGCAGCCGGGGAACCCAGGGGGGTTTTCGCAATCAGCCCCAGCATTTT
CASSRGTQGGFRNQPQHF
>NA|TRBD1|TRBV11-2|TRBJ2-5
TGTGCCAGCAGCTCGGACTTAAGACAGGGGGCCGGGGAGACCCAGTACTTC
CASSSDLRQGAGETQYF
>few|TRBD1|TRBV7-3|TRBJ1-1
TGTGCCAGCAGCTTCACTGGGACAGGGAACACTGAAGCTTTCTTT
CASSFTGTGNTEAFF
>NA|NA|TRBV7-2|TRBJ2-3
TGTGCCAGCAGCCTCCGGGGAGCGTACACAGATACGCAGTATTTT
CASSLRGAYTDTQYF
>NA|NA|TRBV10-3|TRBJ2-7
TGTGCCACCTTTGGACAATACGAGCAGTACTTC
CATFGQYEQYF
>NA|NA|TRBV6-5|TRBJ2-7
TGTGCCAGCAGTCCGCTCGGGGGTTACGAGCAGTACTTC
CASSPLGGYEQYF
>NA|NA|TRBV29-1|TRBJ1-2
TGCAGCGTTGCCCCACGACAGGCAAACTATGGCTACACCTTC
CSVAPRQANYGYTF
>NA|NA|TRBV20-1|TRBJ1-2
TGCAGTGCACCCCCCAGGGCGGGAGACACCTTC
CSAPPRAGDTF
>NA|TRBD2|TRBV28|TRBJ2-5
TGTGCCAGCAGTTTAGGTCTTATAGCGGGAGGGATAGAGACCCAGTACTTC
CASSLGLIAGGIETQYF
>NA|TRBD2|TRBV7-9|TRBJ2-1
TGTGCCAGCAGCTTAGGCCCTAGCGGTTCCACCTACAATGAGCAGTTCTTC
CASSLGPSGSTYNEQFF
>NA|NA|TRBV5-1|TRBJ1-1
TGCGCCAGCAGAACAGGGCCGGGGACTGAAGCTTTCTTT
CASRTGPGTEAFF
>NA|NA|TRBV18|TRBJ1-2
TGTGCCAGCTCACAGGGGGTACCCTATGGCTACACCTTC
CASSQGVPYGYTF
>NA|TRBD1|TRBV6-5|TRBJ1-1
TGTGCCAGCAGTACGGGACAGGGCTTAGCTGAAGCTTTCTTT
CASSTGQGLAEAFF
>NA|NA|TRBV9|TRBJ2-1
TGTGCCAGCAGCGTAGGCGGAGGATACAATGAGCAGTTCTTC
CASSVGGGYNEQFF
>NA|TRBD2|TRBV13|TRBJ2-3
TGTGCCAGCAGCTCCCTGGGACTAGGAACAGATACGCAGTATTTT
CASSSLGLGTDTQYF
>NA|NA|TRBV5-4|TRBJ1-2
TGTGCCAGCAGCCAGGGACTCGGCGGCTACACCTTC
CASSQGLGGYTF
>few|TRBD1|TRBV5-4|TRBJ1-6
TGTGCCAGCAGCTCTACAGGGGGTGGTAATTCACCCCTCCACTTT
CASSSTGGGNSPLHF
>NA|NA|TRBV3-1/TRBV3-2|TRBJ1-2
TGTGCCAGCAGCCAAGACGCCCGTAGCGGAGGCTACACCTTC
CASSQDARSGGYTF
>NA|NA|TRBV18|TRBJ1-4
TGTGCCAGCTCATTCTCTGCAACTAATGAAAAACTGTTTTTT
CASSFSATNEKLFF
>NA|NA|TRBV7-2|TRBJ2-7
TGTGCCAGCAGTCCACAGGGTCTCGACGAGCAGTACTTC
CASSPQGLDEQYF
>NA|NA|TRBV18|TRBJ1-5
TGTGCCAGCTCACCAACCGATGGGGGGAGTCAGCCCCAGCATTTT
CASSPTDGGSQPQHF
>NA|TRBD1|TRBV2|TRBJ1-2
TGTGCCAGCAGTGATGGCAGGGGGAACTATGGCTACACCTTC
CASSDGRGNYGYTF
>NA|TRBD1|TRBV6-5|TRBJ1-2
TGTGCCAGCAGTTATTCGACAGGGATCTATGGCTACACCTTC
CASSYSTGIYGYTF
>NA|TRBD1|TRBV3-1/TRBV3-2|TRBJ1-1
TGTGCCAGCAGCCAAATCCAGGGACAGGAGTCGGCTTTCTTT
CASSQIQGQESAFF
>NA|NA|TRBV10-3|TRBJ2-3
TGTGCCATCAGTGAGGTGGCCGGGTCCGCAGATACGCAGTATTTT
CAISEVAGSADTQYF
>NA|TRBD1|TRBV28|TRBJ1-5
TGTGCCAGCAGGACAGGGATTAATCAGCCCCAGCATTTT
CASRTGINQPQHF
>NA|NA|TRBV4-3|TRBJ1-4
TGCGCCAGCAGCCCTTCGCGGGGGGCTGGGGAAAAACTGTTTTTT
CASSPSRGAGEKLFF
>NA|TRBD2|TRBV5-1|TRBJ2-7
TGCGCCAGCAGCTTGGAACGGGGGGACTCCTACGAGCAGTACTTC
CASSLERGDSYEQYF
>once|TRBD2|TRBV5-1|TRBJ2-1
TGCGCCACTCGAGCGGGAGGGATATTTTACAATGAGCAGTTCTTC
CATRAGGIFYNEQFF
>once|TRBD2|TRBV7-2|TRBJ2-7
TGTGCCAGCAGCTCTTCTAGCGGGATTCCCTACGAGCAGTACTTC
CASSSSSGIPYEQYF
>few|TRBD1|TRBV3-1/TRBV3-2|TRBJ2-1
TGTGCCAGCAGCAGAAAGCGGACAGGGGGCAATGAGCAGTTCTTC
CASSRKRTGGNEQFF
>NA|TRBD1|TRBV19|TRBJ1-2
TGTGCCAGTAGCTCTTGGGTGGGACAGCACTATGGCTACACCTTC
CASSSWVGQHYGYTF
>NA|NA|TRBV6-2/TRBV6-3|TRBJ1-2
TGTGCCAGCAGTTACGACCCGGGGTTCGGTTATGGCTACACCTTC
CASSYDPGFGYGYTF
>NA|NA|TRBV12-5|TRBJ1-4
TGTGCTAGTGGTTCAAGGGGTGAAAAACTGTTTTTT
CASGSRGEKLFF
>NA|NA|TRBV3-1/TRBV3-2|TRBJ2-5
TGTGCCAGCAGCCCGGAGGGGGCCCCGGAGACCCAGTACTTC
CASSPEGAPETQYF
>NA|NA|TRBV7-8|TRBJ1-5
TGTGCCAGCAGCTTAGGGGAGAGTCAGCCCCAGCATTTT
CASSLGESQPQHF
>few|TRBD1|TRBV6-4|TRBJ2-1
TGTGCCAGCTCCGTGGACAGGGCGCTCAATGAGCAGTTCTTC
CASSVDRALNEQFF
>NA|NA|TRBV4-1|TRBJ1-5
TGCGCCAGCAGCCAGGACCTTCAGGGCCGGCTAAATCAGCCCCAGCATTTT
CASSQDLQGRLNQPQHF
>NA|TRBD1|TRBV5-1|TRBJ2-7
TGCGCCAGCAGCCCCAGAACACAGGGGTCAGCCTACGAGCAGTACTTC
CASSPRTQGSAYEQYF
>NA|TRBD2|TRBV5-1|TRBJ2-7
TGCGCCAGCGGGCTCGACGGCGGGAGTCTCGAGCAGTACTTC
CASGLDGGSLEQYF
>few|TRBD1|TRBV5-5|TRBJ2-1
TGTGCCAGCAGCTGGACAGGGCCCCCCAATGAGCAGTTCTTC
CASSWTGPPNEQFF
>once|NA|TRBV5-4|TRBJ2-3
TGTGCCAGCAGCCCCCGGGACACCCATGTGGGTACGCAGTATTTT
CASSPRDTHVGTQYF
>NA|TRBD1|TRBV18|TRBJ2-4
TGTGCCAGCTCACCAGAGACAGGGGTTCAGTACTTC
CASSPETGVQYF
>NA|NA|TRBV5-4|TRBJ1-1
TGTGCCAGCATCAAGGGACTGGAGGACACTGAAGCTTTCTTT
CASIKGLEDTEAFF
>NA|TRBD1|TRBV3-1/TRBV3-2|TRBJ2-7
TGTGCCAGCAGCCATTCGAAAGGGACAGAACCCGAGCAGTACTTC
CASSHSKGTEPEQYF
>once|TRBD1|TRBV12-3/TRBV12-4|TRBJ1-2
TGTGCCAGCAGTTTAAAAGTGTCAGGGGGCCGCGTTTTC
CASSLKVSGGRVF
>once|NA|TRBV5-1|TRBJ2-7
TGCGCCAGCAGTTTAACAGGGTCCCCTTATGAGCAGTACTTC
CASSLTGSPYEQYF
>once|NA|TRBV6-5|TRBJ2-5
TGTGCCAGCAGGGAGGCAGCGCACCAAGAGACCCAGTACTTC
CASREAAHQETQYF
>NA|TRBD2|TRBV11-1|TRBJ2-1
TGTGCCAGCAGCAGAACGGGGACTAGCGGTTACAATGAGCAGTTCTTC
CASSRTGTSGYNEQFF
>NA|NA|TRBV27|TRBJ1-3
TGTGCCAGCAGGAGCTACTCTGGAAACACCATATATTTT
CASRSYSGNTIYF